Shown below are 25 T cell receptor beta chains from a single sample sequenced in a study of T cell responses to AZD1222 COVID-19 vaccine. Profiled with immunoSEQ multiplex PCR; TCRdb holds only in-frame clones, not every one. This table holds tens of thousands of clones, more than 80% found once. This sample comprised peripheral blood, obtained 28 days after the second AZD1222 dose. These receptors were obtained from an adult who received the AZD1222 COVID-19 vaccine.

The V call is TRBV5-1, the J call TRBJ2-7, with D possibly matching TRBD2 (5 bases). V was clipped by 7 bases and J by 7 bases, with 21 bases between them. The CDR3 loop spans 14 amino acids. Germline values: CDR1 SGHRS, CDR2 YFSETQ. CDR3 sequence reads: CASAPGSIPREQYF. In DNA, the CDR3 is TGCGCCAGCGCCCCGGGAAGCATTCCTAGGGAGCAGTACTTC. The variable domain in full, completed from reference TRBV5-1 and TRBJ2-7, reads KAGVTQTPRYLIKTRGQQVTLSCSPISGHRSVSWYQQTPGQGLQFLFEYFSETQRNKGNFPGRFSGRQFSNSRSEMNVSTLELGDSALYLCASAPGSIPREQYFGPGTRLTVT.

This chain uses TRBV5-6 with TRBJ2-7, with D possibly being TRBD1 or TRBD2 (5 bases each). Trimming took off 0 bases at V and 3 bases at J, with 16 bases between the two ends. The CDR3 sequence is 16 residues long. Germline assignment: CDR1 SGHDT and CDR2 YYEEEE. This CDR3 is CASSLAARRDGYEQYF. CDR3 coding DNA: TGTGCCAGCAGCTTGGCGGCCCGACGGGACGGCTACGAGCAGTACTTC.

V and J are TRBV10-3 and TRBJ1-2, with D uncertain. Germline lookup yields CDR1 ENHRY and CDR2 SYGVKD. V was cut by 2 bases and J by 0 bases, with 16 bases left in between. This CDR3 has 17 residues. The CDR3 DNA follows: TGTGCCATCAGTGAGGCCGGGATTCGGAGGGCTAACTATGGCTACACCTTC. Translation: CAISEAGIRRANYGYTF.

V usage is TRBV27 and J usage is TRBJ1-1; weak D call: TRBD1 (5 bases). Trimming removed 1 base from V and 0 bases from J, with 15 bases in between. In germline, CDR1 is MNHEY, CDR2 SMNVEV (reference sequence). This CDR3 spans 17 amino acids. The CDR3 DNA follows: TGTGCCAGCAGTTTATTATTGGGGGGAAACATGAACACTGAAGCTTTCTTT. This codes for CASSLLLGGNMNTEAFF.

V and J are TRBV12-3 or TRBV12-4 and TRBJ2-2; the D is unclear. The CDR3 has 13 residues. V lost 10 bases to trimming and J lost 0 bases, with 9 bases between them. CDR3: CATQYANTGELFF. The DNA of the CDR3 is TGTGCCACCCAATACGCGAACACCGGGGAGCTGTTTTTT.

The chain carries TRBV6-6 and TRBJ2-2; TRBD1 matches 10 bases. After removal of 6 bases from V and 1 base from J, the junction contained 2 bases not matched to a gene. The germline CDR1 and CDR2 sequences are MNHNY and SVGAGI (reference sequence). This CDR3 has 15 residues. In DNA, the CDR3 is TGTGCCAGCAGCCGGGACAGGGGGAACACCGGGGAGCTGTTTTTT. It encodes CASSRDRGNTGELFF.

V and J are TRBV30 and TRBJ2-3; 8 bases align to TRBD1. In germline, CDR1 is GTSNPN, CDR2 SVGIG (reference sequence). J lost 0 bases, V lost 8 bases, and 13 bases had no gene match. The CDR3 runs to 16 residues. CDR3 residues: CAGSGGAYTSTDTQYF. DNA for the CDR3: TGTGCCGGTTCAGGGGGCGCGTACACTAGCACAGATACGCAGTATTTT.

The chain has TRBV4-2 and TRBJ1-2; TRBD1 might be the D (5 bases). Between the trimmed V and J ends, which lost 0 bases and 7 bases, there was a span of 9 bases. Germline V gives CDR1 LGHNA, CDR2 YNFKEQ. The CDR3 consists of 13 residues. The CDR3 region is CASSQEAGPGYTF. CDR3 in DNA: TGTGCCAGCAGCCAAGAGGCGGGGCCTGGCTACACCTTC.

The V gene is TRBV27, the J gene TRBJ2-3; D is possibly TRBD2 (5 bases). V shed 6 bases and J shed 1 base, with 11 bases lying between them. CDR1 and CDR2 from the germline V gene are MNHEY and SMNVEV (reference sequence). The CDR3 consists of 14 residues. DNA of the CDR3: TGTGCCAGCAGGCGAAAGGGAGGCACAGATACGCAGTATTTT. The encoded protein is CASRRKGGTDTQYF.

V gene TRBV13 combines with J gene TRBJ2-2; 15 bases are shared with TRBD2. Trimming removed 4 bases from V and 6 bases from J; junction bases left unmatched: 6. The length of the CDR3 is 17 residues. Germline CDR1 and CDR2: PRHDT and FYEKMQ (reference sequence). The CDR3 DNA reads as TGTGCCAGCAGCTATGGACTAGCGGGGGGGCTCGCCGGGGAGCTGTTTTTT. It translates to CASSYGLAGGLAGELFF.

This clone was seen a single time. The chain uses TRBV24-1 and TRBJ1-5; TRBD1 matches 10 bases. This CDR3 comprises 16 residues. The V gene end was trimmed by 3 bases and the J gene end by 4 bases; junction bases not matched to a gene: 5. Per germline, CDR1 KGHDR and CDR2 SFDVKD. In DNA form, the CDR3 reads TGTGCCACCAGTGATGGCCGGACAGGGGGAAATCAGCCCCAGCATTTT. Translated: CATSDGRTGGNQPQHF.

This chain uses TRBV7-8 with TRBJ1-2, with TRBD1 matching over 9 bases. The V gene's germline CDR1 is SGHVS and CDR2 FQNEAQ. This CDR3 has 17 amino acids. The ends lost 5 bases at V and 0 bases at J; junction bases unmatched: 10. In nucleotides, the CDR3 is TGTGCCAGCAGCCTTTGGGACAGGGCCGTTTCTAACTATGGCTACACCTTC. Encoded protein: CASSLWDRAVSNYGYTF.

The chain uses TRBV4-3 and TRBJ1-6, with D tentatively TRBD1 (6 bases). Germline CDR1 reads LGHNA; CDR2 reads YSLEER. This CDR3 spans 16 amino acids. V gave up 4 bases and J gave up 0 bases, with 10 bases separating them. The CDR3 reads CASSLDSGSYNSPLHF. CDR3 sequence (DNA): TGCGCCAGCAGCCTGGACAGTGGCTCCTATAATTCACCCCTCCACTTT.

This chain uses TRBV30 with TRBJ1-2; D is possibly TRBD1 (5 bases). From germline, CDR1 is GTSNPN and CDR2 SVGIG (reference sequence). The CDR3 loop spans 13 amino acids. Between the trimmed V and J ends, which lost 5 bases and 5 bases, there was a span of 15 bases. CDR3 sequence: CAWDRDLDYGYTF. In DNA form, the CDR3 reads TGTGCCTGGGACCGGGACCTAGATTATGGCTACACCTTC.

The CDR3 protein is CASSIKPGQNSTMNTEAFF. The DNA of the CDR3 is TGTGCCAGCAGCATCAAACCGGGACAGAATAGTACCATGAACACTGAAGCTTTCTTT. This sequence joins TRBV11-3 and TRBJ1-1, with 7 bases matching TRBD1. Germline V gene sequence: CDR1 SGHNT, CDR2 YENEEA. The V segment lost 5 bases and the J segment 0 bases; nucleotides outside the gene matches: 18. This CDR3 spans 19 amino acids. The whole variable domain, filled in from reference TRBV11-3 and TRBJ1-1, reads EAGVVQSPRYKIIEKKQPVAFWCNPISGHNTLYWYLQNLGQGPELLIRYENEEAVDDSQLPKDRFSAERLKGVDSTLKIQPAELGDSAVYLCASSIKPGQNSTMNTEAFFGQGTRLTVV.

The chain employs TRBV11-3 and TRBJ2-5; D is unclear. The CDR3 has 13 amino acids. V lost 5 bases to trimming and J lost 0 bases, with 7 bases between them. Germline V gene lookup returns CDR1 SGHNT and CDR2 YENEEA. The CDR3 DNA reads as TGTGCCAGCAGCCGGGCGTACCAAGAGACCCAGTACTTC. It encodes CASSRAYQETQYF.

The J gene is TRBJ1-3, the V gene TRBV19; 7 bases fit TRBD1. CDR1 is LNHDA, CDR2 SQIVND, per germline (reference sequence). The V and J ends lost 4 bases and 1 base, in that order; junction bases with no gene match: 10. The CDR3 runs 17 residues. CDR3 nucleotide sequence: TGTGCCAGTAGTACCCAACAGGGGTCTATATCTGGAAACACCATATATTTT. It specifies CASSTQQGSISGNTIYF.

CDR3 nucleotide sequence: TGCAGCGTTGCTCCCGGGGGTAGGCAGTTCTTC. Translation gives CSVAPGGRQFF. V usage is TRBV29-1 and J usage is TRBJ2-1; D might be TRBD2 (6 bases). Trimming removed 4 bases from V and 12 bases from J, with 13 bases in between. The CDR3 totals 11 residues. In germline, CDR1 is SQVTM, CDR2 ANQGSEA.

In the case of this clone: Additional DNA sequences in this sample encode the identical CDR3. The rearrangement uses TRBV30 and TRBJ2-2; either TRBD1 or TRBD2 may fit D (6 bases each). From germline, CDR1 is GTSNPN and CDR2 SVGIG (reference sequence). V shed 1 base and J shed 6 bases, with 12 bases lying between them. The CDR3 loop spans 14 amino acids. The CDR3 spells CAWSGGALAGELFF. As DNA, the CDR3 is TGTGCCTGGAGTGGGGGGGCCCTAGCCGGGGAGCTGTTTTTT.

CDR3 protein: CASSPGQGVFYGYTF. In DNA form, the CDR3 reads TGTGCCAGCAGTCCGGGACAGGGGGTTTTCTATGGCTACACCTTC. The J gene is TRBJ1-2, the V gene TRBV6-5, with 11 bases that match TRBD1. Germline CDR1 MNHEY, CDR2 SVGAGI. V was pared by 5 bases and J by 4 bases, with 6 bases of the junction left unmatched. The CDR3 length is 15 residues.

In this sample, this clone turned up a few times. The V and J genes are TRBV7-9 and TRBJ2-7; TRBD2 is a possible D gene (5 bases). Trimming left V 5 bases short and J 3 bases short, with 11 bases between. The CDR3 spans 13 residues. CDR1 and CDR2 from the germline V gene are SEHNR and FQNEAQ (reference sequence). This chain's CDR3 is CASSLGSFYEQYF. The CDR3 DNA is TGTGCCAGCAGCCTGGGGAGTTTCTACGAGCAGTACTTC.

This chain's CDR3 is CAWIKPRRGSTEAFF. CDR3 bases: TGTGCCTGGATTAAGCCCAGGAGGGGAAGTACTGAAGCTTTCTTT. The chain uses TRBV30 and TRBJ1-1; TRBD1 is a possible D gene (5 bases). This CDR3 comprises 15 residues. Trimming took off 4 bases at V and 5 bases at J, with 20 bases between the two ends. Germline CDR1 and CDR2: GTSNPN and SVGIG (reference sequence).

The chain couples TRBV6-4 to TRBJ1-4, with 10 positions matching TRBD1. Losses at the gene ends were 0 bases for V and 2 bases for J; bases not matched to a gene: 9. Germline-derived CDR1 and CDR2 are MRHNA and SNTAGT. The CDR3 consists of 19 residues. The CDR3 DNA is TGTGCCAGCAGTGACTCGATCAGGGACAGGGGAAGCACTAATGAAAAACTGTTTTTT. It codes for CASSDSIRDRGSTNEKLFF.

V is TRBV10-1 and J is TRBJ2-5, with D possibly matching TRBD1 (5 bases). Germline V gives CDR1 WNHNN, CDR2 SYGVQD (reference sequence). Trimming took off 3 bases at V and 4 bases at J, with 12 bases between the two ends. This CDR3 is 14 amino acids long. For the CDR3, the DNA is TGCGCCAGCAGTGATTCCCAGGGTCGAGAGACCCAGTACTTC. Translation: CASSDSQGRETQYF.

V and J are TRBV11-3 and TRBJ2-1; 14 nucleotides line up with TRBD2. The CDR3 consists of 18 residues. Trimming took 5 bases from V and 6 from J; bases not matched to a gene: 12. In germline, CDR1 is SGHNT, CDR2 YENEEA. The CDR3 sequence: CASSPDAGLAGGFNEQFF. CDR3 DNA: TGTGCCAGCAGCCCAGACGCCGGACTAGCGGGGGGTTTCAATGAGCAGTTCTTC.